This T cell receptor beta chain was profiled in a study of early T cells in non-severe SARS-CoV-2 infection. Via MiXCR, TCRdb re-called the 5' RACE reads, giving one row per CDR3 protein. The data show around 77,000 distinct CDR3 sequences, about 5% seen once. This CDR3 is 15 amino acids long. The V gene end was trimmed by 9 bases and the J gene end by 0 bases; junction bases not matched to a gene: 5. Germline loops: CDR1 KGHDR, CDR2 SFDVKD. This clonotype was seen many times. This rearrangement joins TRBV24-1 to TRBJ2-1; 9 bases match TRBD2. This TCR came from an adult who was a healthcare worker with PCR-confirmed SARS-CoV-2 infection or an uninfected control (not recorded which). Sequencing used whole blood, obtained at baseline. The CDR3 region is CATGPAGGSYNEQFF. For the CDR3, the DNA is TGTGCCACCGGCCCAGCGGGGGGCTCCTACAATGAGCAGTTCTTC.